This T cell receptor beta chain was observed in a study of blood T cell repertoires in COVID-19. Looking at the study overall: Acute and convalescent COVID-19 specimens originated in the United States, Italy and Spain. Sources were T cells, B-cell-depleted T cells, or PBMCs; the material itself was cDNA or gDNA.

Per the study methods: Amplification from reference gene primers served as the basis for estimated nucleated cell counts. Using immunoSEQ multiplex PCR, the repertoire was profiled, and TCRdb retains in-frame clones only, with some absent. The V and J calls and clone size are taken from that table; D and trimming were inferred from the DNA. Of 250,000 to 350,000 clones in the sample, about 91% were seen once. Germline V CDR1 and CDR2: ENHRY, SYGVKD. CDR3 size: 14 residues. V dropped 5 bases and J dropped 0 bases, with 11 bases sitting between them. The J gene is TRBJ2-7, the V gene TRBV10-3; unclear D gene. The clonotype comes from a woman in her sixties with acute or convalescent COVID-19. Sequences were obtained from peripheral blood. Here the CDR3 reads CAISSFESSYEQYF. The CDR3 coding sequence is TGTGCCATCAGTTCTTTCGAGAGCTCCTACGAGCAGTACTTC.